Presented here are 7 T cell receptor beta chains from one specimen sequenced in a study of cytomegalovirus exposure and HLA in healthy donors (dated by TCRdb to the late 2010s). Receptor libraries were prepared by the immunoSEQ multiplex PCR assay. The multiplex PCR relied on a mix of 60 forward primers for TCR Vbeta segments and 13 reverse primers for TCR Jbeta segments. Sourced from immuneACCESS, this table was stored by TCRdb with only in-frame sequences that have V and J called. A share of the clones is absent; for the studies checked, an unresolved V gene accounts for under half, and the remainder has no known explanation. The sample data list approximately 200,000 clones, and over 70% of these were observed just once. The ten top clones hold about 1.9% of the sample. The source material was PBMCs. Receptor source: a woman younger than 30 in good health and CMV-seropositive.

This chain uses TRBV28 with TRBJ2-7, with D tentatively TRBD1 (6 bases). Germline CDR1 MDHEN, CDR2 SYDVKM. This CDR3 spans 13 amino acids. Between the trimmed V and J ends, which lost 2 bases and 2 bases, there was a span of 7 bases. CDR3 amino acids: CASSLAGAYEQYF. CDR3 bases: TGTGCCAGCAGTTTAGCAGGGGCCTACGAGCAGTACTTC.

The chain is built from TRBV29-1 and TRBJ2-7; 12 bases are shared with TRBD2. J lost 3 bases, V lost 6 bases, and 3 bases had no gene match. The germline V gene encodes CDR1 SQVTM and CDR2 ANQGSEA. The CDR3 runs 13 residues. This CDR3 reads CSVRLAGDYEQYF. The CDR3 bases are TGCAGCGTGCGACTAGCGGGGGACTACGAGCAGTACTTC.

The rearrangement uses TRBV7-9 and TRBJ2-6, with 10 positions matching TRBD2. The germline V gene encodes CDR1 SEHNR and CDR2 FQNEAQ (reference sequence). Trimming at V came to 6 bases and at J to 1 base, leaving 12 bases not matched to a gene. There are 19 residues in the CDR3. CDR3 loop: CASSPRERGGISGANVLTF. As DNA, the CDR3 is TGTGCCAGCAGTCCCCGGGAGCGGGGGGGCATTTCTGGGGCCAACGTCCTGACTTTC.

The chain carries TRBV9 and TRBJ2-3, with a tentative D call TRBD1 (6 bases). The V gene's germline CDR1 is SGDLS and CDR2 YYNGEE. V dropped 3 bases and J dropped 2 bases, with 13 bases sitting between them. This CDR3 region has 15 residues. Here the CDR3 DNA reads TGTGCCAGCAGCGACACCGGGACAAACACAGATACGCAGTATTTT. Its protein is CASSDTGTNTDTQYF.

Only a few counts were recorded for this clone. J is TRBJ1-6 and V is TRBV5-6; 10 nucleotides agree with TRBD1. V lost 4 bases and J lost 4; bases outside the gene matches: 2. The CDR3 runs to 15 residues. The germline CDR1 and CDR2 sequences are SGHDT and YYEEEE. The CDR3 spells CASSVGQGYNSPLHF. The CDR3 nucleotides are TGTGCCAGCAGCGTGGGACAGGGGTATAATTCACCCCTCCACTTT. Supplemented by reference TRBV5-6 and TRBJ1-6, the full variable domain reads DAGVTQSPTHLIKTRGQQVTLRCSPKSGHDTVSWYQQALGQGPQFIFQYYEEEERQRGNFPDRFSGHQFPNYSSELNVNALLLGDSALYLCASSVGQGYNSPLHFGNGTRLTVT.

This clone has a handful of counts. The V and J genes are TRBV5-1 and TRBJ2-7; D possibly corresponds to TRBD1 (5 bases). The germline V gene encodes CDR1 SGHRS and CDR2 YFSETQ. V shed 0 bases and J shed 3 bases, with 13 bases lying between them. CDR3 length: 15 amino acids. Here the CDR3 DNA reads TGCGCCAGCAGCTTGGCCATTGGACAAAACTACGAGCAGTACTTC. Protein: CASSLAIGQNYEQYF.

The V call is TRBV2, the J call TRBJ1-2; 9 bases align to TRBD1. In germline, CDR1 is SNHLY, CDR2 FYNNEI. J was trimmed by 5 bases and V by 3 bases; bases with no gene match: 4. The CDR3 is made up of 14 amino acids. The CDR3 is CASSDRDRDYGYTF. The CDR3 coding sequence is TGTGCCAGCAGTGACCGGGACAGGGATTATGGCTACACCTTC. The full variable domain, its missing parts supplied by reference TRBV2 and TRBJ1-2, is EPEVTQTPSHQVTQMGQEVILRCVPISNHLYFYWYRQILGQKVEFLVSFYNNEISEKSEIFDDQFSVERPDGSNFTLKIRSTKLEDSAMYFCASSDRDRDYGYTFGSGTRLTVV.